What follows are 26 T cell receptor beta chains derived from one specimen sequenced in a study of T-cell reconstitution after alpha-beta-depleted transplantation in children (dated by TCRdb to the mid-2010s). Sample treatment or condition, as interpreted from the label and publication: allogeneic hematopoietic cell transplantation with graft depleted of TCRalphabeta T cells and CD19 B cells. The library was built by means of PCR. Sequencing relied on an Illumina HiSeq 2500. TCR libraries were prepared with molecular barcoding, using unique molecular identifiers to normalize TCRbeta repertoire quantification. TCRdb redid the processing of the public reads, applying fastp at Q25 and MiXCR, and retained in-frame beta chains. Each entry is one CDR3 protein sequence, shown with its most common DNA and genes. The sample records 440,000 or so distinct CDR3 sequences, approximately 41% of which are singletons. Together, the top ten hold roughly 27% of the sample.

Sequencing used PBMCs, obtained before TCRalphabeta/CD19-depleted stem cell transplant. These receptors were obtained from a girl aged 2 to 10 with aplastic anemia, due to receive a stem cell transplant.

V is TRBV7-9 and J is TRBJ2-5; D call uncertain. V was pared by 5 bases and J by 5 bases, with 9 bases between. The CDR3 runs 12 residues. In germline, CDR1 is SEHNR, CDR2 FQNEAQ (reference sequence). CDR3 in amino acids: CASSHGEETQYF. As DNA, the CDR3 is TGTGCCAGCAGCCATGGTGAGGAGACCCAGTACTTC.

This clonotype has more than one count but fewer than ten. CDR3 bases: TGTGCCAGCAGTGTACAGGGACAAGAGACCCAGTACTTC. This encodes CASSVQGQETQYF. The rearrangement joins TRBV2 to TRBJ2-5, with D possibly matching TRBD1 (6 bases). This CDR3 spans 13 amino acids. Germline-derived CDR1 and CDR2 are SNHLY and FYNNEI. V was pared by 4 bases and J by 2 bases, with 8 bases between.

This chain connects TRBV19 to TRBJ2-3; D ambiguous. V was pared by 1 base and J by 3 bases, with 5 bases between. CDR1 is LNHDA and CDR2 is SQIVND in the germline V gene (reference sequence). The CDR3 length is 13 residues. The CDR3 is CASSIVGTDTQYF. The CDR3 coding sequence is TGTGCCAGTAGTATAGTAGGAACAGATACGCAGTATTTT. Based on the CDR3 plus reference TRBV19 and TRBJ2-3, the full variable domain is DGGITQSPKYLFRKEGQNVTLSCEQNLNHDAMYWYRQDPGQGLRLIYYSQIVNDFQKGDIAEGYSVSREKKESFPLTVTSAQKNPTAFYLCASSIVGTDTQYFGPGTRLTVL.

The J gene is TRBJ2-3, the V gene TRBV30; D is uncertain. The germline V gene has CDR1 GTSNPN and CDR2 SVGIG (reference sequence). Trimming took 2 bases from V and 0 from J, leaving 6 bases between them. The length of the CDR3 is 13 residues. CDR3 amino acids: CAWSSASTDTQYF. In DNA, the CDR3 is TGTGCCTGGAGTTCTGCTAGCACAGATACGCAGTATTTT. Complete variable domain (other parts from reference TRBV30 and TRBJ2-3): SQTIHQWPATLVQPVGSPLSLECTVEGTSNPNLYWYRQAAGRGLQLLFYSVGIGQISSEVPQNLSASRPQDRQFILSSKKLLLSDSGFYLCAWSSASTDTQYFGPGTRLTVL.

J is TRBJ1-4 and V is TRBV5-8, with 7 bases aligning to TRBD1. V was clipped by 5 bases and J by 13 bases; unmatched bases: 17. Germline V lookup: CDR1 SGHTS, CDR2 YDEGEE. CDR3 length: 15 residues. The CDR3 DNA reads TGTGCCAGCAGGCCGGGCCGGGACAGAACCATGCGACTGTTTTTT. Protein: CASRPGRDRTMRLFF. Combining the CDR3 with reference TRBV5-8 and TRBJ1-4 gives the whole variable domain EAGVTQSPTHLIKTRGQQATLRCSPISGHTSVYWYQQALGLGLQFLLWYDEGEERNRGNFPPRFSGRQFPNYSSELNVNALELEDSALYLCASRPGRDRTMRLFFGSGTQLSVL.

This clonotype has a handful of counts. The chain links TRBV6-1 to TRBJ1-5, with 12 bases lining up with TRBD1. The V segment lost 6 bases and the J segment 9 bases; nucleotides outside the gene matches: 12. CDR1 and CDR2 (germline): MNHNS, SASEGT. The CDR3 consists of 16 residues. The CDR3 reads CASSPWDRGQGRPQHF. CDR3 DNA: TGTGCCAGCAGCCCATGGGACAGGGGGCAGGGTAGGCCCCAGCATTTT.

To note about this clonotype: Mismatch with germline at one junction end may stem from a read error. The CDR3 spells CASSLHAGEAYEQYF. The CDR3 DNA is TGTGCCAGCAGCTTACACGCGGGGGAGGCCTACGAGCAGTACTTT. V usage is TRBV7-3 and J usage is TRBJ2-7, with 7 nucleotides matching TRBD2. There are 15 residues in the CDR3. Germline values: CDR1 SGHTA, CDR2 FQGTGA.

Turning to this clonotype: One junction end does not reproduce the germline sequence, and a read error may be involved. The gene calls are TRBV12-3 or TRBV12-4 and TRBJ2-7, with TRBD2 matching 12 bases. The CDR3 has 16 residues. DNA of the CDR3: TGTGCCAGCGGTTTAGTGGGACTAGCGGGCTCCTACGAGCAGTACTTC. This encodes CASGLVGLAGSYEQYF.

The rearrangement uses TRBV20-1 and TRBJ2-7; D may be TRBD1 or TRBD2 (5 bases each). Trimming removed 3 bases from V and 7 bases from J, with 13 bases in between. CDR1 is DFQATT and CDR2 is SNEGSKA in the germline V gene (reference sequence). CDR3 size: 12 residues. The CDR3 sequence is CSASLGTAEQYF. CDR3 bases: TGCAGTGCTAGCTTAGGGACGGCTGAGCAGTACTTC.

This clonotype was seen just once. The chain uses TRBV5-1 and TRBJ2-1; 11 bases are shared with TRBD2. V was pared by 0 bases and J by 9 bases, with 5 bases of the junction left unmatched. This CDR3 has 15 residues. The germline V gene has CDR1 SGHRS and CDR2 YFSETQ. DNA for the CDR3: TGCGCCAGCAGCTTGGGACTAGCGGGAAGTGGTGAGCAGTTCTTC. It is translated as CASSLGLAGSGEQFF.

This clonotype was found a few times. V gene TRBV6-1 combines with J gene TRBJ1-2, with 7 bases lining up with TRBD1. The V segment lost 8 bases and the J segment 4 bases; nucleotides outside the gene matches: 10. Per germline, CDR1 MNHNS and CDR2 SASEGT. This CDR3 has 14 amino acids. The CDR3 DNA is TGTGCCAGCGGTCTCCTGACAGGGCTCTATGGCTACACCTTC. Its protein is CASGLLTGLYGYTF.

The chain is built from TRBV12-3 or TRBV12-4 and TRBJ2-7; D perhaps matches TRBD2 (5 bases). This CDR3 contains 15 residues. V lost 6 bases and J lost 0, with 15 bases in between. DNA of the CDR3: TGTGCCAGCAGACCCGGACTCCTCAGCTCCTACGAGCAGTACTTC. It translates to CASRPGLLSSYEQYF.

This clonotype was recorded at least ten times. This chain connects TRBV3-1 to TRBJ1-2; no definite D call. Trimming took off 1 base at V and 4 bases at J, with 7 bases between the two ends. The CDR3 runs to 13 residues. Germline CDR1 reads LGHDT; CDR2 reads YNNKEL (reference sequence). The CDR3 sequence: CASSQVQRYGYTF. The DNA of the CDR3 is TGTGCCAGCAGCCAAGTCCAGCGCTATGGCTACACCTTC.

The CDR3 reads CASSLADRANEQYF. CDR3 nucleotide sequence: TGCGCCAGCAGCTTGGCCGACAGGGCCAACGAGCAGTACTTC. The genes are TRBV5-1 and TRBJ2-7, with 7 nucleotides matching TRBD1. Germline V gives CDR1 SGHRS, CDR2 YFSETQ. The V gene end was trimmed by 0 bases and the J gene end by 5 bases; junction bases not matched to a gene: 5. The CDR3 is 14 residues long. The complete variable domain, with remaining parts taken from reference TRBV5-1 and TRBJ2-7, reads KAGVTQTPRYLIKTRGQQVTLSCSPISGHRSVSWYQQTPGQGLQFLFEYFSETQRNKGNFPGRFSGRQFSNSRSEMNVSTLELGDSALYLCASSLADRANEQYFGPGTRLTVT.

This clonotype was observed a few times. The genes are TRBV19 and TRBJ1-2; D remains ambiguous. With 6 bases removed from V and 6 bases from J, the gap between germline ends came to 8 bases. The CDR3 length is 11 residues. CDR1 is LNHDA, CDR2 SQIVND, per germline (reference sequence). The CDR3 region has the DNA TGTGCCAGTAGATGGGGTGATGGCTACACCTTC. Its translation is CASRWGDGYTF.

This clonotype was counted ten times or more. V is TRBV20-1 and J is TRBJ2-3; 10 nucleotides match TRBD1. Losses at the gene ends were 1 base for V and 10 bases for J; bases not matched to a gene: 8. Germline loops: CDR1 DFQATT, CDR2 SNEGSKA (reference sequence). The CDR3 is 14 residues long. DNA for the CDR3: TGCAGTGCTAGAGGACAGGGGGCGGCGGTGGCGCAGTATTTT. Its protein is CSARGQGAAVAQYF.

The CDR3, as DNA: TGCAGTGCTGGGACGGCGAACACTGAAGCTTTCTTT. Residues: CSAGTANTEAFF. The gene calls are TRBV20-1 and TRBJ1-1; D possibly corresponds to TRBD1 (5 bases). The V gene lost 5 bases and the J gene lost 1 base, with 8 bases spanning the gap. This CDR3 contains 12 residues. Germline V gives CDR1 DFQATT, CDR2 SNEGSKA (reference sequence).

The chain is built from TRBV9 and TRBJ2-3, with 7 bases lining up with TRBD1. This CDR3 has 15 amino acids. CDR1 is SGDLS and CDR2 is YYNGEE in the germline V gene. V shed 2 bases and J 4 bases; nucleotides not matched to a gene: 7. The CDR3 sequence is CASSVTGQVADTQYF. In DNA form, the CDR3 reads TGTGCCAGCAGCGTCACCGGACAGGTTGCAGATACGCAGTATTTT.

The chain's CDR3 is CASSYQRGSTDTQYF. In DNA, the CDR3 is TGTGCCAGCAGCTACCAGCGGGGAAGCACAGATACGCAGTATTTT. This sequence joins TRBV28 and TRBJ2-3; 7 bases match TRBD2. The CDR3 spans 15 residues. V was clipped by 6 bases and J by 0 bases; unmatched bases: 6. Per the germline V gene, CDR1 is MDHEN and CDR2 is SYDVKM.

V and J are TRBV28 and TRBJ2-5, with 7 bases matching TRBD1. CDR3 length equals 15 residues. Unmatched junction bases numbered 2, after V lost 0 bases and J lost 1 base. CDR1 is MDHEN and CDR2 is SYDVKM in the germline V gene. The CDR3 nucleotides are TGTGCCAGCAGTTTATGGGGACAGCGCCAAGAGACCCAGTACTTC. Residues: CASSLWGQRQETQYF.

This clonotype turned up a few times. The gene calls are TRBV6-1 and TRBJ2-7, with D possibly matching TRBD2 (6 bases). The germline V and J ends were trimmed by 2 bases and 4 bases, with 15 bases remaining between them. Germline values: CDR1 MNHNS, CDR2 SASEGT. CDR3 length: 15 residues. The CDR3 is CASSEYEGGAYEQYF. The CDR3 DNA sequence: TGTGCCAGCAGTGAATACGAGGGAGGTGCTTACGAGCAGTACTTC.

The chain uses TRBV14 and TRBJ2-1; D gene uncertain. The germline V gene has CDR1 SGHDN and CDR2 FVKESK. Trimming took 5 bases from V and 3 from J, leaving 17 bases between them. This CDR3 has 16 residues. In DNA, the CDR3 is TGTGCCAGCAGCTACGGGCCCTGGTTAAACTACAATGAGCAGTTCTTC. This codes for CASSYGPWLNYNEQFF.

The CDR3 protein is CASSPRGSEQYF. CDR3 coding DNA: TGTGCCAGCAGTCCCCGGGGCTCCGAGCAGTACTTC. J is TRBJ2-7 and V is TRBV27; either TRBD1 or TRBD2 may fit D (5 bases each). The CDR3 has 12 residues. The germline V and J ends were trimmed by 5 bases and 6 bases, with 11 bases remaining between them. CDR1 and CDR2 from the germline V gene are MNHEY and SMNVEV (reference sequence).

CDR3 DNA: TGTGCCAGCAGCTTAGCGGTCGGCAGGGGGTATCATCAGCCCCAGCATTTT. Its translation is CASSLAVGRGYHQPQHF. The rearrangement links TRBV7-9 to TRBJ1-5; TRBD1 matches at 7 bases. The V gene end was trimmed by 0 bases and the J gene end by 5 bases; junction bases not matched to a gene: 10. This CDR3 is built from 17 residues. CDR1 and CDR2 (germline): SEHNR, FQNEAQ (reference sequence).

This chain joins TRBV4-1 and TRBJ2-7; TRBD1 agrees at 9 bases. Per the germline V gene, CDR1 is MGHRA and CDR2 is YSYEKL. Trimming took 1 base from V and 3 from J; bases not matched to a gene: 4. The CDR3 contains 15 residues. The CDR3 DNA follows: TGCGCCAGCAGCCAAGGGGGGACAGGGATCTACGAGCAGTACTTC. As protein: CASSQGGTGIYEQYF.

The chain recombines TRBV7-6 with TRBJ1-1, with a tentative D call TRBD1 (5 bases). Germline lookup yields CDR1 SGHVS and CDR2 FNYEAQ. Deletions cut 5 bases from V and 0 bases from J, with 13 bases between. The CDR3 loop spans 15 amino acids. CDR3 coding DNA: TGTGCCAGCAGCCCTCCCAGGGCTTTGAACACTGAAGCTTTCTTT. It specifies CASSPPRALNTEAFF.